This record covers a single T cell receptor beta chain. This sample is drawn from a study of blood T cell repertoires in COVID-19. Across the whole study: PBMCs, B-cell-depleted T cells, or T cells provided the cDNA or gDNA that made up the material.

Assay used: immunoSEQ multiplex PCR; TCRdb lists only in-frame clones, some missing. This sample has around 220,000 clones; 65% to 85% occur once, and the top ten carry under 11%. The sequenced sample was peripheral blood. The receptor's source is an elderly woman with acute or convalescent COVID-19.

The chain's CDR3 is CASSVWTGGYSNQPQHF. Here the CDR3 DNA reads TGTGCCAGCAGTGTTTGGACAGGGGGCTATAGCAATCAGCCCCAGCATTTT. The V call is TRBV2, the J call TRBJ1-5, with 11 bases aligning to TRBD1. Germline CDR1 is SNHLY and CDR2 is FYNNEI. J lost 0 bases, V lost 4 bases, and 5 bases had no gene match. CDR3 length equals 17 residues.